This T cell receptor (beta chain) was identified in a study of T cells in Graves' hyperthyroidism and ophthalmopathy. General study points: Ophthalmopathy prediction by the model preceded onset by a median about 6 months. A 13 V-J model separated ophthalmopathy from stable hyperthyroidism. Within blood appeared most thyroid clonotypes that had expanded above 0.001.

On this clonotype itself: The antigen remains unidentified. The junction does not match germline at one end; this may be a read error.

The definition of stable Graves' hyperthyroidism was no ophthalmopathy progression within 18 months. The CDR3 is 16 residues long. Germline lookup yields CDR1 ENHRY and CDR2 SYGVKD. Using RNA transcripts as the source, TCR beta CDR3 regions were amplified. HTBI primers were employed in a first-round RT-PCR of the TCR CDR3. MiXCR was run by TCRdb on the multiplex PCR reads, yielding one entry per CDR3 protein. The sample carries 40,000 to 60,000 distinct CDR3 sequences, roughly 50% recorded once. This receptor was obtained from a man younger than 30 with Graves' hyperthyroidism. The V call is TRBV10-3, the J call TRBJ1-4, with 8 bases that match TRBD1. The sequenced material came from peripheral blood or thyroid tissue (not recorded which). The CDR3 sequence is CAIKPGQVYRNEKLFF. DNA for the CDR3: TGTGCCATCAAGCCGGGACAGGTTTATCGTAATGAAAAACTGTTCTTT.